Given below is one T cell receptor (beta chain) in context. One base away lies a much larger clone, so this may be a sequencing read error. CDR3 length: 16 residues. The V gene end was trimmed by 5 bases and the J gene end by 13 bases; junction bases not matched to a gene: 13. CDR1 and CDR2 (germline): LGHDT, YNNKEL (reference sequence). TCRdb called the reads again in MiXCR, with one record for every CDR3 protein. The sample shows some 220,000 distinct CDR3 sequences, about 30% of them seen only once. This specimen belongs to a study of kidney transplant recipient with SARS-CoV-2 infection. Sequences were derived from a blood sample, sampled at baseline and on day 111 from a kidney transplant recipient. The receptor was isolated from a young adult male patient who had COVID-19 and was a kidney transplant recipient. A subset of T cells may come from the graft donor. The rearrangement uses TRBV3-1 and TRBJ2-4, with 14 bases aligning to TRBD2. CDR3 residues: CASSGRTSGRSYVQYF. The CDR3 DNA is TGTGCCAGCAGCGGCCGGACTAGCGGGAGGTCTTACGTGCAGTACTTC.